This T cell receptor beta chain comes out of a study of beta chain features in type 1 diabetes. Study-level information: Comparable age, gender and cell yields were observed in patients relative to healthy donors.

The study reverse transcribed the entire isolated RNA, so it sequenced expressed TCRB transcripts. Sequencing was performed with immunoSEQ multiplex PCR; in TCRdb, only in-frame clones are kept and a portion is missing. The data show about 160,000 clones, less than 9.5% seen once. Study-level results: Cells with high TCR expression could be over-represented when cDNA is sequenced. All four CD4+ subsets of Type 1 diabetes patients contained TCRB CDR3s that were moderately but significantly shorter.

This clone was seen a few times. The antigen remains unidentified. V lost 5 bases to trimming and J lost 5 bases, with 10 bases between them. Looked up from germline, CDR1 is SNHLY and CDR2 is FYNNEI. CDR3 length: 12 residues. The chain carries TRBV2 and TRBJ2-7; TRBD1 is a possible D gene (6 bases). The sequencing sample was made of central memory CD4+ T cells from blood. The sequence was collected from a woman aged 18-30 years in good health. In nucleotides, the CDR3 is TGTGCCAGCAGTATAGACAGGAACGAGCAGTACTTC. This gives the protein CASSIDRNEQYF.